This entry lists 32 T cell receptor beta chains sequenced from one sample in a study of early T cells in non-severe SARS-CoV-2 infection. TCRdb re-derived calls from the 5' RACE reads in MiXCR, one entry per CDR3 protein. The data hold tens of thousands of distinct CDR3 sequences, with around 11% observed a single time. The sample consisted of whole blood, taken at baseline. These receptors all stem from an adult who was a healthcare worker with PCR-confirmed SARS-CoV-2 infection or an uninfected control (not recorded which).

The chain has TRBV19 and TRBJ2-4, with 10 bases aligning to TRBD2. The germline CDR1 and CDR2 sequences are LNHDA and SQIVND (reference sequence). The CDR3 totals 15 residues. Trimming cost V 5 bases and J 4 bases; bases outside gene matches: 5. The CDR3: CASSPPAGGKNIQYF. CDR3 DNA sequence: TGTGCCAGTAGTCCTCCAGCGGGGGGGAAAAACATTCAGTACTTC.

This rearrangement joins TRBV4-3 to TRBJ2-1, with D perhaps matching TRBD1 or TRBD2 (5 bases each). The length of the CDR3 is 18 residues. Germline CDR1 and CDR2: LGHNA and YSLEER. V dropped 0 bases and J dropped 0 bases, with 15 bases sitting between them. This CDR3 reads CASSQDFQGASSYNEQFF. The CDR3 nucleotides are TGCGCCAGCAGCCAAGACTTCCAGGGAGCTAGCTCCTACAATGAGCAGTTCTTC.

The chain has TRBV6-5 and TRBJ2-1, with 7 bases aligning to TRBD1. The ends lost 4 bases at V and 0 bases at J; junction bases unmatched: 6. CDR1 and CDR2 (germline): MNHEY, SVGAGI. CDR3 length: 16 residues. In nucleotides, the CDR3 is TGTGCCAGCAGTTTGACAGGGAAGAGCTCCTACAATGAGCAGTTCTTC. It encodes CASSLTGKSSYNEQFF.

This chain uses TRBV24-1 with TRBJ1-5; D is possibly TRBD1 (5 bases). The ends were cut back, 5 bases at V and 3 bases at J, with 16 bases in the middle. CDR3 size: 16 residues. Germline lookup yields CDR1 KGHDR and CDR2 SFDVKD. The CDR3 nucleotides are TGTGCCACCAGTGCCGGAGGCGGAGGGGTCAATCAGCCCCAGCATTTT. Translated, it gives CATSAGGGGVNQPQHF.

The CDR3 sequence: CASSQGGWRNTGELFF. The DNA for the CDR3 is TGTGCCAGCAGCCAAGGGGGGTGGCGTAACACCGGGGAGCTGTTTTTT. J is TRBJ2-2 and V is TRBV6-2 or TRBV6-3, with D perhaps matching TRBD1 or TRBD2 (6 bases each). Trimming removed 6 bases at V and 2 bases at J, with 16 bases between. The CDR3 is 16 amino acids. Germline CDR1 is MNHEY and CDR2 is SVGEGT.

The rearrangement uses TRBV3-1 and TRBJ2-3; D possibly corresponds to TRBD1 (5 bases). The CDR3 has 15 amino acids. CDR1 and CDR2 from the germline V gene are LGHDT and YNNKEL (reference sequence). Trimming cost V 1 base and J 1 base, with 9 bases left between them. The CDR3 DNA is TGTGCCAGCAGCCAAGGGTGGGGCCGCACAGATACGCAGTATTTT. This translates into CASSQGWGRTDTQYF.

Many counts were recorded for this clonotype. V and J are TRBV21-1 and TRBJ1-4; no DNA check was done on the table's D call, TRBD1. TRBV21-1 is deemed a pseudogene. The CDR3 is made up of 14 amino acids. The CDR3 loop reads CASNILTGDEKLFF. The CDR3 nucleotides are TGTGCCAGCAATATTCTGACAGGGGATGAAAAACTGTTTTTT.

This clonotype occurred many times. Here the CDR3 reads CASSDWTWTAFF. The CDR3, as DNA: TGCGCCAGCAGTGATTGGACCTGGACAGCTTTCTTT. The J gene is TRBJ1-1, the V gene TRBV10-2; no definite D call. This CDR3 is built from 12 residues. Trimming took off 3 bases at V and 10 bases at J, with 12 bases between the two ends. In germline, CDR1 is WSHSY, CDR2 SAAADI.

In its sample, this clonotype was seen once. The chain joins TRBV12-3 or TRBV12-4 to TRBJ1-1, with no clear D. Trimming removed 3 bases from V and 1 base from J, with 9 bases in between. The CDR3 covers 14 residues. This chain's CDR3 is CASSFGRWNTEAFF. CDR3 in DNA: TGTGCCAGCAGTTTTGGGAGGTGGAACACTGAAGCTTTCTTT.

This rearrangement joins TRBV5-5 to TRBJ1-2; no clear D gene. CDR1 is SGHKS and CDR2 is YYEKEE in the germline V gene (reference sequence). The CDR3 consists of 15 residues. The V gene lost 1 base and the J gene lost 0 bases, with 10 bases spanning the gap. The CDR3 loop is CASSLSAATNYGYTF. CDR3 nucleotide sequence: TGTGCCAGCAGCTTGTCGGCCGCAACTAACTATGGCTACACCTTC.

This clonotype has just a few counts. This chain joins TRBV6-1 and TRBJ2-6, with D perhaps TRBD2 (5 bases). CDR1 and CDR2 (germline): MNHNS, SASEGT. The V and J ends lost 3 bases and 0 bases respectively, with 6 bases between them. The CDR3 totals 15 residues. Written as DNA, the CDR3 is TGTGCCAGCAGTGATGGGAGCTCTGGGGCCAACGTCCTGACTTTC. Translation: CASSDGSSGANVLTF.

The rearrangement joins TRBV10-2 to TRBJ1-5; D gene ambiguous. The CDR3 has 15 amino acids. Germline CDR1 is WSHSY and CDR2 is SAAADI. V lost 4 bases, J lost 1 base, and 11 bases lay in between. CDR3 residues: CASSGKEFSNQPQHF. CDR3 sequence (DNA): TGCGCCAGCAGTGGAAAAGAATTCAGCAATCAGCCCCAGCATTTT.

The CDR3 reads CASTPPRGTEQFF. The CDR3 coding sequence is TGTGCCAGCACCCCACCGCGGGGTACTGAGCAGTTCTTC. The chain carries TRBV12-3 or TRBV12-4 and TRBJ2-1; a possible D gene is TRBD2 (6 bases). CDR3 size: 13 residues. V lost 7 bases, J lost 9 bases, and 16 bases lay in between.

The table lists this clonotype with a few counts. CDR3 sequence (DNA): TGCGCCAGCAGCCAAGACGAGGGGAACTATGGCTACACCTTC. Protein: CASSQDEGNYGYTF. V usage is TRBV4-1 and J usage is TRBJ1-2; perhaps TRBD1 as D (5 bases). The CDR3 runs to 14 residues. The germline V gene has CDR1 MGHRA and CDR2 YSYEKL. V shed 0 bases and J shed 2 bases, with 7 bases lying between them.

The CDR3: CSASASLRNEQFF. The CDR3, as DNA: TGCAGTGCTAGTGCTAGTTTGAGGAATGAGCAGTTCTTC. The chain is built from TRBV20-1 and TRBJ2-1; D not resolved. This CDR3 spans 13 amino acids. In germline, CDR1 is DFQATT, CDR2 SNEGSKA (reference sequence). The ends were cut back, 3 bases at V and 7 bases at J, with 13 bases in the middle.

This clonotype was picked up many times. The chain couples TRBV28 to TRBJ2-1; D is possibly TRBD1 or TRBD2 (5 bases each). The CDR3 extends over 16 amino acids. Germline V lookup: CDR1 MDHEN, CDR2 SYDVKM. Trimming removed 6 bases from V and 5 bases from J, with 20 bases in between. The CDR3 DNA reads as TGTGCCAGCAGATTTTCCACTAGGGGTCCCCACAATGAGCAGTTCTTC. It yields the protein CASRFSTRGPHNEQFF.

This clonotype was observed a few times. The V gene is TRBV29-1, the J gene TRBJ2-5; perhaps TRBD2 as D (6 bases). The V gene lost 8 bases and the J gene lost 0 bases, with 13 bases spanning the gap. There are 13 residues in the CDR3. Germline lookup yields CDR1 SQVTM and CDR2 ANQGSEA. The CDR3 reads CSTLRGYQETQYF. CDR3 nucleotides: TGCAGCACCCTCCGGGGGTACCAAGAGACCCAGTACTTC.

This clonotype has more than one count but fewer than ten. The chain employs TRBV28 and TRBJ1-4; possibly TRBD1 for D (5 bases). Between the trimmed V and J ends, which lost 3 bases and 8 bases, there was a span of 7 bases. Germline CDR1 MDHEN, CDR2 SYDVKM. This CDR3 contains 12 residues. The CDR3 DNA sequence: TGTGCCAGCAGTTTCGGGGGGGAAAAACTGTTTTTT. Translating it yields CASSFGGEKLFF.

This chain links TRBV7-2 with TRBJ2-1, with 8 bases fitting TRBD1. The junction had 6 bases not matched to a gene; V was cut back by 1 base and J by 7 bases. There are 15 residues in the CDR3. Germline CDR1 SGHTA, CDR2 FQGNSA. CDR3 coding DNA: TGTGCCAGCAGCTTAGGGGGGGACAGGAAGAATGAGCAGTTCTTC. Translation: CASSLGGDRKNEQFF. Variable domain in full (rest from reference TRBV7-2 and TRBJ2-1): GAGVSQSPSNKVTEKGKDVELRCDPISGHTALYWYRQSLGQGLEFLIYFQGNSAPDKSGLPSDRFSAERTGGSVSTLTIQRTQQEDSAVYLCASSLGGDRKNEQFFGPGTRLTVL.

This clonotype has just a few counts. J is TRBJ2-3 and V is TRBV24-1, with 12 bases that match TRBD1. The junction had 12 bases not matched to a gene; V was cut back by 4 bases and J by 8 bases. This CDR3 is 17 amino acids long. Germline assignment: CDR1 KGHDR and CDR2 SFDVKD. CDR3 in DNA: TGTGCCACCAGTGACATTACCCCGGGACAGGGGGCCGGTACGCAGTATTTT. Protein product: CATSDITPGQGAGTQYF.

This clonotype has just a few counts. The CDR3 nucleotides are TGTGCCAGCAGTTTATCAGGGGCAAGAGGCTACACCTTC. It specifies CASSLSGARGYTF. The V and J genes are TRBV28 and TRBJ1-2, with D maybe TRBD1 (6 bases). CDR1 and CDR2 (germline): MDHEN, SYDVKM. The CDR3 sequence is 13 residues long. The V end was cut by 1 base, the J end by 8 bases, with 11 bases between.

This clonotype was detected a few times. The chain joins TRBV28 to TRBJ1-3; D might be TRBD1 (5 bases). The CDR3 runs 16 residues. Germline CDR1 MDHEN, CDR2 SYDVKM. V was pared by 4 bases and J by 5 bases, with 18 bases between. The CDR3 region has the DNA TGTGCCAGCAGTTCCATAGACAGACGGAGTAGAAACACCATATATTTT. This encodes CASSSIDRRSRNTIYF.

At least ten counts were recorded for this clonotype. The chain employs TRBV12-3 or TRBV12-4 and TRBJ1-1; 7 positions match TRBD1. V lost 7 bases, J lost 0 bases, and 11 bases stayed unmatched. The CDR3 extends over 16 amino acids. The DNA of the CDR3 is TGTGCCAGCACTAAAATTGGGACAGCTATGAACACTGAAGCTTTCTTT. Translated: CASTKIGTAMNTEAFF.

This chain connects TRBV27 to TRBJ2-6; 7 nucleotides match TRBD1. Germline values: CDR1 MNHEY, CDR2 SMNVEV (reference sequence). The CDR3 length is 15 residues. The junction had 9 bases not matched to a gene; V was cut back by 6 bases and J by 7 bases. This chain's CDR3 is CASSRDRVGANVLTF. CDR3 DNA: TGTGCCAGCAGCCGTGACAGGGTCGGTGCCAACGTCCTGACTTTC.

In its sample, this clonotype was seen a few times. V and J are TRBV6-2 or TRBV6-3 and TRBJ2-5; 9 bases agree with TRBD2. The CDR3 has 13 amino acids. Trimming took 6 bases from V and 5 from J; bases not matched to a gene: 4. Germline V lookup: CDR1 MNHEY, CDR2 SVGEGT. DNA of the CDR3: TGTGCCAGCAGGGAGCGGGGGGCCGAGACCCAGTACTTC. It yields the protein CASRERGAETQYF.

This clonotype was counted at least ten times. The chain is built from TRBV20-1 and TRBJ2-7; TRBD2 matches 8 bases. The CDR3 length is 15 residues. The germline V gene has CDR1 DFQATT and CDR2 SNEGSKA (reference sequence). V shed 5 bases, J shed 3 bases, and the junction held 12 bases outside the gene matches. The CDR3 loop reads CSAEGGGGSYYEQYF. Here the CDR3 DNA reads TGCAGTGCTGAGGGTGGCGGGGGGTCGTACTACGAGCAGTACTTC.

The rearrangement uses TRBV27 and TRBJ2-5; TRBD1 matches 8 bases. Trimming cost V 6 bases and J 3 bases; bases outside gene matches: 12. The CDR3 covers 16 residues. In germline, CDR1 is MNHEY, CDR2 SMNVEV (reference sequence). DNA of the CDR3: TGTGCCAGCAGCCCCACTCCGACAGGGGCTAAAGAGACCCAGTACTTC. Its protein is CASSPTPTGAKETQYF.

This clonotype was seen a handful of times. The V gene is TRBV18, the J gene TRBJ2-7, with D maybe TRBD2 (5 bases). CDR3 length: 15 amino acids. Germline CDR1 and CDR2: KGHSH and LQKENI. Trimming stripped 3 bases from V and 0 bases from J, with 12 bases between. Here the CDR3 DNA reads TGTGCCAGCTCACCGGCAAGCGGTAACTCCTACGAGCAGTACTTC. This encodes CASSPASGNSYEQYF.

This clonotype has a handful of counts. The V call is TRBV11-3, the J call TRBJ1-1; D uncertain. The CDR3 totals 13 residues. Germline V gene data show CDR1 as SGHNT and CDR2 as YENEEA. Trimming stripped 5 bases from V and 0 bases from J, with 7 bases between. The CDR3 bases are TGTGCCAGCAGCGCCCGGTTGAACACTGAAGCTTTCTTT. Protein sequence: CASSARLNTEAFF.

The rearrangement joins TRBV4-1 to TRBJ2-7, with 9 bases identical to TRBD1. The CDR3 runs 12 residues. The germline V gene encodes CDR1 MGHRA and CDR2 YSYEKL. The junction had 3 bases not matched to a gene; V was cut back by 3 bases and J by 9 bases. CDR3 residues: CASSQGQGGQYF. CDR3 DNA sequence: TGCGCCAGCAGCCAGGGACAGGGAGGGCAGTACTTC.

The genes are TRBV6-5 and TRBJ1-6; TRBD1 is a possible D gene (6 bases). CDR3 length: 16 amino acids. Trimming stripped 0 bases from V and 9 bases from J, with 15 bases between. Germline values: CDR1 MNHEY, CDR2 SVGAGI. The CDR3 DNA sequence: TGTGCCAGCAGTTACTCCACCGGGACACCGATTTCACCCCTCCACTTT. This translates into CASSYSTGTPISPLHF.

This chain joins TRBV9 and TRBJ2-7; D is ambiguous. The germline CDR1 and CDR2 sequences are SGDLS and YYNGEE. The CDR3 sequence is 14 residues long. Trimming shortened V by 0 bases and J by 6 bases, and 13 bases separated the two germline ends. The chain's CDR3 is CASSVGGSPIEQYF. The CDR3 DNA sequence: TGTGCCAGCAGCGTAGGAGGTTCCCCCATCGAGCAGTACTTC.